Listed below are T cell receptor beta chains from one sample, sequenced in a study of PD-1 blockade in classical Hodgkin lymphoma. TCRdb keeps only in-frame clones here, not all; method: immunoSEQ multiplex PCR. Here the sample spans around 58,000 clones, 90% being singletons. The sample in question was peripheral blood mononuclear cells (PBMCs), obtained at baseline. All receptors derive from a human donor with classical Hodgkin lymphoma. The CDR3 runs from the conserved cysteine through the conserved F or W. Each record gives: J gene, D gene, V gene, CDR3 protein, CDR3 DNA. A D gene is named only where the DNA matches it firmly.

TRBJ1-4	TRBD1	TRBV16	CASSQRQGESEKLFF	TGTGCCAGCAGCCAACGACAGGGTGAAAGTGAAAAACTGTTTTTT
TRBJ2-3	TRBD2	TRBV5-4	CASSTTSGGTDTQYF	TGTGCCAGCAGTACTACTAGCGGGGGCACAGATACGCAGTATTTT
TRBJ2-7	TRBD1	TRBV6-1	CACHRGSSYEQYF	TGTGCCTGCCACAGGGGGTCCTCCTACGAGCAGTACTTC
TRBJ2-2	-	TRBV9	CASSGGGSNTGELFF	TGTGCCAGCAGCGGAGGCGGTTCGAACACCGGGGAGCTGTTTTTT
TRBJ1-5	-	TRBV6-6	CASSYSDIFSNQPQHF	TGTGCCAGCAGTTACTCAGACATATTTAGCAATCAGCCCCAGCATTTT
TRBJ2-1	-	TRBV14	CASSQRGRGYNEQFF	TGTGCCAGCAGCCAACGGGGGAGGGGGTACAATGAGCAGTTCTTC
TRBJ2-1	TRBD1	TRBV7-3	CASRGQGNEQFF	TGTGCCAGCCGGGGACAGGGCAATGAGCAGTTCTTC
TRBJ2-2	TRBD1	TRBV19	CASSPPGQGGGELFF	TGTGCCAGTAGTCCTCCGGGACAGGGTGGCGGGGAGCTGTTTTTT
TRBJ2-3	TRBD1	TRBV6-6	CASSSTGTGGDTQYF	TGTGCCAGCAGTTCAACCGGGACAGGGGGAGATACGCAGTATTTT
TRBJ2-1	-	TRBV21-1	CASSSLINEIYNEQFF	TGTGCCAGCAGCAGCCTCATTAACGAGATCTACAATGAGCAGTTCTTC
TRBJ2-3	-	TRBV11-2	CASSLEGAQGGDTQYF	TGTGCCAGCAGCTTAGAAGGCGCACAGGGTGGGGATACGCAGTATTTT
TRBJ2-7	TRBD2	TRBV10-3	CAISEGTSGSPYEQYF	TGTGCCATCAGTGAGGGGACTAGCGGGAGCCCCTACGAGCAGTACTTC
TRBJ2-7	TRBD1	TRBV9	CASSVLGTADYEQYF	TGTGCCAGCAGCGTACTGGGGACAGCAGACTACGAGCAGTACTTC
TRBJ2-7	-	TRBV11-2	CASSLREPYEQYF	TGTGCCAGCAGCTTAAGGGAGCCCTACGAGCAGTACTTC
TRBJ2-3	-	TRBV5-1	CASSLGTALTDTQYF	TGCGCCAGCAGCTTGGGGACAGCCCTCACAGATACGCAGTATTTT
TRBJ2-3	TRBD2	TRBV5-6	CASSLDRLAGAWDTQYF	TGTGCCAGCAGCTTAGACAGACTAGCGGGGGCGTGGGATACGCAGTATTTT
TRBJ2-2	TRBD2	TRBV6-1	CASNPGGAGTGELFF	TGTGCCAGCAACCCCGGGGGGGCCGGCACCGGGGAGCTGTTTTTT
TRBJ2-3	TRBD2	TRBV18	CASSPTSGRGTDTQYF	TGTGCCAGCTCACCTACTAGCGGAAGGGGCACAGATACGCAGTATTTT
TRBJ1-5	-	TRBV6-5	CASRDSRGAGQPQHF	TGTGCCAGCAGAGATTCCCGGGGCGCAGGGCAGCCCCAGCATTTT
TRBJ2-1	-	TRBV1	CTSSWSGREEQFF	TGCACCAGCAGCTGGTCCGGCCGCGAGGAGCAGTTCTTC
TRBJ2-1	TRBD1	TRBV4-2	CASSPGQEPWSSYNEQFF	TGTGCCAGCAGCCCGGGACAGGAGCCCTGGAGCTCCTACAATGAGCAGTTCTTC
TRBJ2-5	-	TRBV10-3	CAISVSASSKGKTQYF	TGTGCCATCAGTGTTTCGGCTAGCTCAAAGGGGAAGACCCAGTACTTC